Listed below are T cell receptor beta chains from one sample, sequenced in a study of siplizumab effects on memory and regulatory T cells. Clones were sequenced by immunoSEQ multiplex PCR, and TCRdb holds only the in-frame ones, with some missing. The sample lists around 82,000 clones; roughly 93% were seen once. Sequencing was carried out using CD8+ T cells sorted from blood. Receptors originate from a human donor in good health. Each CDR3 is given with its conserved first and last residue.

CDR3: CASSQVFTGGADTQYF
V: TRBV4-1

CDR3: CASSQVRSDQETQYF
V: TRBV14

CDR3: CASSQADSTEAFF
V: TRBV4-1

CDR3: CASSFTSGGSDTQYF
V: TRBV7-3

CDR3: CASSLQLAGGNEQFF
V: TRBV12-1

CDR3: CASSEWGALNSPLHF
V: TRBV6-1

CDR3: CASIKQGAGANEQFF
V: TRBV28

CDR3: CASHDSNTGELFF
V: TRBV2

CDR3: CASSTGSYEQYF
V: TRBV7-8

CDR3: CASSQRSPLHF
V: TRBV28

CDR3: CASNLWGGFTEAFF
V: TRBV5-6

CDR3: CASSQDLLARGNEQFF
V: TRBV14

CDR3: CASSSWRGQGLSGYTF
V: TRBV28

CDR3: CASSEYGGRVTEAFF
V: TRBV2

CDR3: CASSFQGNTEAFF
V: TRBV27

CDR3: CASSVVAGATDTQYF
V: TRBV9

CDR3: CASSQFTFRGTGVNNEQFF
V: TRBV4-3

CDR3: CASSQVLAGAGEQFF
V: TRBV4-1

CDR3: CASSEGVASGGAQETQYF
V: TRBV7-3

CDR3: CASSSGLQGSGTEAFF
V: TRBV7-9

CDR3: CASSPHAGVVYGYTF
V: TRBV27

CDR3: CASSLSAGGEKLFF
V: TRBV13

CDR3: CASSEGYNEQFF
V: TRBV6-1

CDR3: CASSFNIDRGGDTEAFF
V: TRBV7-3

CDR3: CASSEVTGKNSPLHF
V: TRBV6-1

CDR3: CASSLVGPGNTIYF
V: TRBV11-2

CDR3: CASSMDPTGSGNGYTF
V: TRBV19

CDR3: CASTYDSGGAVENEQFF
V: TRBV7-8

CDR3: CASSSGPFYEQYF
V: TRBV7-7

CDR3: CASSPSGYITDTQYF
V: TRBV4-1

CDR3: CATVIGTFYEQYF
V: TRBV6-1

CDR3: CASSGLEGEQYF
V: TRBV9

CDR3: CASSQEVGDKSQPQHF
V: TRBV4-2

CDR3: CASSQSQGGGYTF
V: TRBV14

CDR3: CASSQEGISGANVLTF
V: TRBV4-3

CDR3: CASSYRGITEAFF
V: TRBV6-5

CDR3: CASSFTGGWEKLFF
V: TRBV5-1

CDR3: CASSYMEGTGELFF
V: TRBV7-6

CDR3: CASSDGGSTTLYTF
V: TRBV6-4

CDR3: CSVDGGAGTAESEETQYF
V: TRBV29-1

CDR3: CATQRRRWGGGYTF
V: TRBV28

CDR3: CASSVQPGQGEFEAFF
V: TRBV2

CDR3: CASSFLGPGPTDTQYF
V: TRBV5-4

CDR3: CASSVAQRGINTGELFF
V: TRBV9

CDR3: CAWSIGQGAGGYTF
V: TRBV30

CDR3: CASSPGQGDQPQHF
V: TRBV5-6

CDR3: CASSPGTQETQYF
V: TRBV27

CDR3: CASSIGSNTEAFF
V: TRBV19

CDR3: CASRCKGTTYEQYF
V: TRBV19